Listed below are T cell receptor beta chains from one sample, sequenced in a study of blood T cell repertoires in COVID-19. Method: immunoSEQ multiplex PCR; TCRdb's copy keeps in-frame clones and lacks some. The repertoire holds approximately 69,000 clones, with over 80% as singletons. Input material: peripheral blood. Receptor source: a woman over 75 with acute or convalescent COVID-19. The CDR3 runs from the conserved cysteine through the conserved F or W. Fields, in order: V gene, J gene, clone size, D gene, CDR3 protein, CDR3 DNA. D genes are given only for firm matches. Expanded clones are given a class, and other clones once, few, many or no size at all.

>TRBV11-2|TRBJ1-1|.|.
CASSLDGGRTEAFF
TGTGCCAGCAGCTTAGATGGGGGCAGGACTGAAGCTTTCTTT
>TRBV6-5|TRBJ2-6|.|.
CASTGVQTGANVLTF
TGTGCCAGCACGGGGGTACAGACTGGGGCCAACGTCCTGACTTTC
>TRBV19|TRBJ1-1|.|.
CASSERTASEAFF
TGTGCCAGTAGTGAGCGGACAGCCTCTGAAGCTTTCTTT
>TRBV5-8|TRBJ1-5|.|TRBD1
CASSFRSGQGSNQPQHF
TGTGCCAGCAGCTTCAGATCTGGACAGGGTAGCAATCAGCCCCAGCATTTT
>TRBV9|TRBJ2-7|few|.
CASSVQGTYEQYF
TGTGCCAGCAGCGTACAGGGGACCTACGAGCAGTACTTC
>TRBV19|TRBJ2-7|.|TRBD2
CASSITAGGPVYEQYF
TGTGCCAGTAGTATCACAGCGGGAGGGCCCGTCTACGAGCAGTACTTC
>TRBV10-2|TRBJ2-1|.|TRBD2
CASSRSGTSGAKREQFF
TGCGCCAGCAGTCGATCAGGGACTAGCGGGGCTAAGCGGGAGCAGTTCTTC
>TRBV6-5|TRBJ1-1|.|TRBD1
CASSPGQRTEAFF
TGTGCCAGCTCTCCGGGACAGAGGACTGAAGCTTTCTTT
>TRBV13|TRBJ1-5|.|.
CASSSTGKSQPQHF
TGTGCCAGCAGCTCGACCGGGAAGAGTCAGCCCCAGCATTTT
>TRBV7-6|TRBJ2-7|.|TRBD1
CASSFRFQGVSEQYF
TGTGCCAGCAGCTTTCGTTTCCAGGGGGTGAGCGAGCAGTACTTC
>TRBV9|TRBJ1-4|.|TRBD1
CASSVSDTGGSGEKLFF
TGTGCCAGCAGCGTCTCCGATACAGGGGGGTCAGGTGAAAAACTGTTTTTT
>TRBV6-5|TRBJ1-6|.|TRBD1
CASRVGQGNSPLHF
TGTGCCAGCCGGGTGGGACAGGGTAATTCACCCCTCCACTTT
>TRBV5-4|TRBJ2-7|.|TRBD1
CASRAPGGQGAYEQYF
TGTGCCAGCAGGGCCCCGGGGGGACAGGGGGCTTACGAGCAGTACTTC
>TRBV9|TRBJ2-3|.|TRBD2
CASTLSGTSTDTQYF
TGTGCCAGCACCCTGAGCGGGACGAGCACAGATACGCAGTATTTT